These 28 T cell receptor beta chains share one sample of origin, sequenced in a study of blood T cell repertoires in COVID-19. Assay: immunoSEQ multiplex PCR; the TCRdb copy retains only in-frame clones and omits some. The sample carries fewer than 300,000 clones, 84% recorded once. Sequenced sample: peripheral blood. These receptors were taken from a person between 65 and 79 years old with COVID-19, enrolled during active disease.

The V gene is TRBV27, the J gene TRBJ2-5; D is possibly TRBD2 (5 bases). Germline assignment: CDR1 MNHEY and CDR2 SMNVEV (reference sequence). The CDR3 loop spans 16 amino acids. Between the trimmed V and J ends, which lost 3 bases and 0 bases, there was a span of 14 bases. The CDR3 nucleotides are TGTGCCAGCAGTTTTTCTCCAGCGGAGGACCAAGAGACCCAGTACTTC. The encoded protein is CASSFSPAEDQETQYF.

The chain has TRBV19 and TRBJ2-1, with TRBD2 matching 7 bases. The CDR3 consists of 19 residues. The germline V gene has CDR1 LNHDA and CDR2 SQIVND (reference sequence). V dropped 9 bases and J dropped 7; count of bases not matched to a gene: 27. CDR3 sequence reads: CARPRSVSRTSAYSNEQFF. The CDR3 DNA is TGTGCCAGGCCGAGGTCCGTTTCAAGAACTAGCGCCTACAGTAATGAGCAGTTCTTC.

The chain carries TRBV19 and TRBJ2-5, with TRBD1 matching 7 bases. Germline trimming cut 5 bases from V and 5 bases from J; bases unmatched to any gene: 11. Germline CDR1 LNHDA, CDR2 SQIVND (reference sequence). The CDR3 is 15 residues long. CDR3 bases: TGTGCCAGTAGTTCCCGGACTCAACAGGGGGAGACCCAGTACTTC. It codes for CASSSRTQQGETQYF.

V and J are TRBV5-4 and TRBJ2-7, with a tentative D call TRBD1 (6 bases). Between the trimmed V and J ends, which lost 0 bases and 7 bases, there was a span of 20 bases. The CDR3 runs 16 residues. Germline V CDR1 and CDR2: SGHNT, YYREEE (reference sequence). CDR3 in amino acids: CASSLVRGMQSGEQYF. In DNA form, the CDR3 reads TGTGCCAGCAGCTTGGTGAGGGGGATGCAATCGGGTGAGCAGTACTTC.

CDR3 DNA: TGTGCCAGCACGGACGGACCCGGGCGGGGCTTCAATGAGCAGTTCTTC. The encoded protein is CASTDGPGRGFNEQFF. This sequence joins TRBV9 and TRBJ2-1, with TRBD2 as a possible D gene (6 bases). CDR1 SGDLS and CDR2 YYNGEE come from the germline V gene. V gave up 6 bases and J gave up 6 bases, with 22 bases separating them. The length of the CDR3 is 16 residues.

The chain uses TRBV4-2 and TRBJ1-3; 8 positions match TRBD1. The junction had 11 bases not matched to a gene; V was cut back by 4 bases and J by 0 bases. In germline, CDR1 is LGHNA, CDR2 YNFKEQ. The CDR3 has 18 amino acids. CDR3 protein: CASSPRQGTGRSGNTIYF. CDR3 coding DNA: TGTGCCAGCAGCCCAAGACAGGGGACCGGCCGCTCTGGAAACACCATATATTTT.

The chain carries TRBV7-2 and TRBJ2-2; D remains unclear. Germline CDR1 is SGHTA and CDR2 is FQGNSA. This CDR3 is 14 amino acids long. Trimming stripped 2 bases from V and 7 bases from J, with 11 bases between. The CDR3 here is CASSLPRTVGELFF. The CDR3 DNA reads TGTGCCAGCAGCTTACCTCGAACGGTCGGGGAGCTGTTTTTT.

V gene TRBV7-2 combines with J gene TRBJ2-2; D is undetermined. The CDR3 has 13 residues. Deletions cut 2 bases from V and 6 bases from J, with 7 bases between. From germline, CDR1 is SGHTA and CDR2 FQGNSA. CDR3 in amino acids: CASSLTGPGELFF. The CDR3 DNA reads TGTGCCAGCAGCTTAACTGGTCCCGGGGAGCTGTTTTTT.

The gene calls are TRBV3-1 (or the pseudogene TRBV3-2) and TRBJ1-4, with 8 bases matching TRBD1. Looked up from germline, CDR1 is LGHDT and CDR2 is YNNKEL (reference sequence). This CDR3 is built from 13 residues. With 6 bases clipped from V and 7 bases from J, the junction kept 4 bases outside the gene matches. CDR3 DNA sequence: TGTGCCAGCAGTTTGGGGACAGGTGAAAAACTGTTTTTT. Translating gives CASSLGTGEKLFF.

The chain combines TRBV3-1 (or the pseudogene TRBV3-2) with TRBJ2-7; the D gene is possibly TRBD1 (6 bases). The length of the CDR3 is 17 residues. Germline CDR1 and CDR2: LGHDT and YNNKEL (reference sequence). V lost 0 bases and J lost 2, with 17 bases in between. CDR3 sequence: CASSQDFRDTIAYEQYF. As DNA, the CDR3 is TGTGCCAGCAGCCAAGACTTTCGGGACACGATTGCCTACGAGCAGTACTTC.

This clone occurred a few times. V and J are TRBV6-6 and TRBJ1-6, with 12 nucleotides matching TRBD1. CDR1 MNHNY and CDR2 SVGAGI come from the germline V gene (reference sequence). After removal of 4 bases from V and 10 bases from J, the junction contained 8 bases not matched to a gene. CDR3 length: 16 residues. The CDR3 sequence: CASSSPGQGARSPLHF. CDR3 nucleotide sequence: TGTGCCAGCAGTTCACCGGGACAGGGGGCGAGGTCACCCCTCCACTTT.

For the CDR3, the DNA is TGTGCCAGCAGCGCAGTTGGACAGGGTGGAGAGCAGTACTTC. Translating it yields CASSAVGQGGEQYF. This rearrangement joins TRBV9 to TRBJ2-7, with TRBD1 matching over 8 bases. Per the germline V gene, CDR1 is SGDLS and CDR2 is YYNGEE. There are 14 residues in the CDR3. With 3 bases clipped from V and 7 bases from J, the junction kept 9 bases outside the gene matches.

The chain recombines TRBV3-1 (or the pseudogene TRBV3-2) with TRBJ2-3, with D hard to call. Looked up from germline, CDR1 is LGHDT and CDR2 is YNNKEL (reference sequence). CDR3 length: 16 residues. V was clipped by 1 base and J by 3 bases, with 14 bases between them. CDR3 loop: CASSQGLLAGTDTQYF. CDR3 bases: TGTGCCAGCAGCCAAGGTCTCCTCGCAGGAACAGATACGCAGTATTTT.

This clone was seen a single time. The V gene is TRBV27, the J gene TRBJ2-1; a possible D gene is TRBD1 (6 bases). Germline V gives CDR1 MNHEY, CDR2 SMNVEV (reference sequence). This CDR3 contains 14 residues. Deletions cut 4 bases from V and 6 bases from J, with 13 bases between. CDR3 nucleotide sequence: TGTGCCAGCAGTTATGGGACACGCAGCAATGAGCAGTTCTTC. This codes for CASSYGTRSNEQFF.

The rearrangement uses TRBV6-6 and TRBJ1-3; TRBD1 is a possible D gene (5 bases). Deletions cut 2 bases from V and 3 bases from J, with 14 bases between. The CDR3 is 16 residues long. Germline V gene data show CDR1 as MNHNY and CDR2 as SVGAGI (reference sequence). In DNA form, the CDR3 reads TGTGCCAGCAGTTACAGGGGCGCCCAGGATGGAAACACCATATATTTT. The encoded protein is CASSYRGAQDGNTIYF.

This chain joins TRBV18 and TRBJ1-1; D might be TRBD1 (5 bases). CDR3 length equals 14 residues. V lost 6 bases and J lost 3, with 14 bases in between. Germline-derived CDR1 and CDR2 are KGHSH and LQKENI. The DNA of the CDR3 is TGTGCCAGCTCCTACCTGGGGCAGTACACTGAAGCTTTCTTT. Translating gives CASSYLGQYTEAFF.

This clone was observed once. The V gene is TRBV7-8, the J gene TRBJ2-2, with 15 bases fitting TRBD2. The CDR3 runs to 17 residues. V trimming: 6 bases; J trimming: 4 bases; junction bases outside the gene matches: 6. Germline CDR1 reads SGHVS; CDR2 reads FQNEAQ. The CDR3 loop is CASRKKGLAGGTGELFF. CDR3 coding DNA: TGTGCCAGCAGGAAGAAGGGACTAGCGGGAGGCACCGGGGAGCTGTTTTTT. Looking up the rest from reference TRBV7-8 and TRBJ2-2 gives the full variable domain: GAGVSQSPRYKVAKRGQDVALRCDPISGHVSLFWYQQALGQGPEFLTYFQNEAQLDKSGLPSDRFFAERPEGSVSTLKIQRTQQEDSAVYLCASRKKGLAGGTGELFFGEGSRLTVL.

The J gene is TRBJ1-1, the V gene TRBV2, with 7 bases that match TRBD1. Looked up from germline, CDR1 is SNHLY and CDR2 is FYNNEI. The CDR3 is made up of 14 amino acids. The ends lost 4 bases at V and 1 base at J; junction bases unmatched: 3. This CDR3 is CASSGQGPNTEAFF. The CDR3 nucleotides are TGTGCCAGCAGTGGACAGGGCCCGAACACTGAAGCTTTCTTT. Full variable domain (remainder filled in from reference TRBV2 and TRBJ1-1): EPEVTQTPSHQVTQMGQEVILRCVPISNHLYFYWYRQILGQKVEFLVSFYNNEISEKSEIFDDQFSVERPDGSNFTLKIRSTKLEDSAMYFCASSGQGPNTEAFFGQGTRLTVV.

V usage is TRBV28 and J usage is TRBJ1-2, with 7 bases matching TRBD1. The CDR3 covers 15 residues. The germline V gene has CDR1 MDHEN and CDR2 SYDVKM. The V and J ends lost 6 bases and 12 bases, in that order; junction bases with no gene match: 19. CDR3 loop: CASRPQRGQSLGNTF. DNA of the CDR3: TGTGCCAGCAGACCACAAAGGGGGCAGAGCCTGGGGAACACCTTC.

This chain uses TRBV7-2 with TRBJ1-4; the D is unclear. The CDR3 spans 12 residues. In germline, CDR1 is SGHTA, CDR2 FQGNSA. Trimming removed 2 bases at V and 4 bases at J, with 2 bases between. DNA for the CDR3: TGTGCCAGCAGCTTACGTAATGAAAAACTGTTTTTT. Translating it yields CASSLRNEKLFF.

This clone has more than one count but fewer than ten. The V gene is TRBV2, the J gene TRBJ1-1; D possibly corresponds to TRBD1 (5 bases). From germline, CDR1 is SNHLY and CDR2 FYNNEI. This CDR3 contains 15 residues. Between the trimmed V and J ends, which lost 3 bases and 0 bases, there was a span of 11 bases. The DNA for the CDR3 is TGTGCCAGCAGTGAGGGTCGCAGGGTGAACACTGAAGCTTTCTTT. Amino acid sequence: CASSEGRRVNTEAFF.

The chain joins TRBV7-3 to TRBJ1-5; D is uncertain. The CDR3 has 13 residues. Trimming took off 5 bases at V and 3 bases at J, with 8 bases between the two ends. Germline CDR1 and CDR2: SGHTA and FQGTGA. The CDR3 is CASSVGPNQPQHF. The CDR3 coding sequence is TGTGCCAGCAGCGTGGGCCCCAATCAGCCCCAGCATTTT.

This chain links TRBV13 with TRBJ2-1, with 11 bases lining up with TRBD2. The CDR3 extends over 16 amino acids. Germline trimming cut 1 base from V and 9 bases from J; bases unmatched to any gene: 8. CDR1 is PRHDT, CDR2 FYEKMQ, per germline (reference sequence). CDR3: CASSLAGSGRASEQFF. CDR3 bases: TGTGCCAGCAGCTTAGCCGGTAGCGGGAGGGCCAGTGAGCAGTTCTTC.

J is TRBJ2-7 and V is TRBV6-2 or TRBV6-3; D is perhaps TRBD2 (6 bases). Trimming stripped 5 bases from V and 5 bases from J, with 13 bases between. The CDR3 extends over 13 amino acids. Germline CDR1 reads MNHEY; CDR2 reads SVGEGT. In nucleotides, the CDR3 is TGTGCCAGCAGTCGGGCGGGGCTCGACGAGCAGTACTTC. Amino acids: CASSRAGLDEQYF.

The chain carries TRBV14 and TRBJ2-5, with 10 bases identical to TRBD2. Trimming removed 8 bases from V and 5 bases from J; junction bases left unmatched: 8. Per the germline V gene, CDR1 is SGHDN and CDR2 is FVKESK. The CDR3 consists of 14 residues. CDR3 in amino acids: CASSPSGGWETQYF. The CDR3 DNA sequence: TGTGCCAGCTCGCCTAGCGGGGGTTGGGAGACCCAGTACTTC.

In its sample, this clone was seen a few times. The rearrangement links TRBV10-3 to TRBJ1-2; 9 bases map to TRBD1. The CDR3 consists of 14 residues. Germline V lookup: CDR1 ENHRY, CDR2 SYGVKD. J was trimmed by 7 bases and V by 4 bases; bases with no gene match: 7. The CDR3 loop reads CAISGGQGHVGYTF. CDR3 coding DNA: TGTGCCATCAGTGGGGGACAGGGACATGTTGGCTACACCTTC.

The J gene is TRBJ1-4, the V gene TRBV27; D is perhaps TRBD1 (6 bases). The CDR3 length is 15 residues. CDR1 MNHEY and CDR2 SMNVEV come from the germline V gene (reference sequence). V was pared by 0 bases and J by 6 bases, with 11 bases between. CDR3 protein: CASSLSRQAHEKLFF. For the CDR3, the DNA is TGTGCCAGCAGTTTATCGAGACAGGCTCATGAAAAACTGTTTTTT.

V usage is TRBV5-4 and J usage is TRBJ1-2; 9 nucleotides match TRBD1. In germline, CDR1 is SGHNT, CDR2 YYREEE (reference sequence). This CDR3 has 16 amino acids. V shed 0 bases and J 2 bases; nucleotides not matched to a gene: 5. The CDR3 here is CASSLGLGQGNYGYTF. Here the CDR3 DNA reads TGTGCCAGCAGCTTGGGTCTTGGACAGGGGAACTATGGCTACACCTTC.